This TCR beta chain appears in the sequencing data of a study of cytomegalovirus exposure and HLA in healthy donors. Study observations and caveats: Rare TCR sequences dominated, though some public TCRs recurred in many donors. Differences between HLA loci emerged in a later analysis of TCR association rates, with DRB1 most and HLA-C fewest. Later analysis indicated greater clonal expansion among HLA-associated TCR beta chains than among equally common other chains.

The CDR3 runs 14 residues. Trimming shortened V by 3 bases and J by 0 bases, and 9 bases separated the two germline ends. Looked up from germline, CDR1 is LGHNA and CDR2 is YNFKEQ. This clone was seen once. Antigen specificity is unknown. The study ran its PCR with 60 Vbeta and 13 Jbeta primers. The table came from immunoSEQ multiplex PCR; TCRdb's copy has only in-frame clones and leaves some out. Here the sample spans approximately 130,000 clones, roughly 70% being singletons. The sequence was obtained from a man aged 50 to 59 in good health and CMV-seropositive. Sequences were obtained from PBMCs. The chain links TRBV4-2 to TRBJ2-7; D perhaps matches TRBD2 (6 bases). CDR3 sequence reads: CASSQGGNSYEQYF. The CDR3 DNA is TGTGCCAGCAGCCAGGGGGGAAACTCCTACGAGCAGTACTTC.